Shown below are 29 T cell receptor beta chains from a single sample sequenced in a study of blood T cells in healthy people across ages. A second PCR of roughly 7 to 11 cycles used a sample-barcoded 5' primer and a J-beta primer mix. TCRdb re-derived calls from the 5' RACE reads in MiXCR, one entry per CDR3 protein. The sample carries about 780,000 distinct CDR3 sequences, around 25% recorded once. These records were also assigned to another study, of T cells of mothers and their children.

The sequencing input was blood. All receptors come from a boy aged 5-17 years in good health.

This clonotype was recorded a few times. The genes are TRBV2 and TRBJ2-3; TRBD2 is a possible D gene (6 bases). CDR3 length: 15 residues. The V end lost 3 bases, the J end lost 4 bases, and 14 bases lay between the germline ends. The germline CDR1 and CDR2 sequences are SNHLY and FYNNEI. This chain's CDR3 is CASSEEGTGSDTQYF. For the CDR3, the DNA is TGTGCCAGCAGTGAGGAGGGAACAGGATCAGATACGCAGTATTTT.

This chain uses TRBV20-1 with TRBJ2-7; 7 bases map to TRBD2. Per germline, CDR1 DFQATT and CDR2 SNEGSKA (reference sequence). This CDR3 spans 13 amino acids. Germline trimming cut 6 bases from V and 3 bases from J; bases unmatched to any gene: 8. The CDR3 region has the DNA TGCAGTGCCCCGGGCGGGGGAGTCTACGAGCAGTACTTC. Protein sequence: CSAPGGGVYEQYF.

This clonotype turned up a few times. CDR3 residues: CASSLGVGGETQYF. CDR3 DNA sequence: TGTGCCAGCAGCTTAGGCGTTGGCGGAGAGACCCAGTACTTC. The genes are TRBV7-9 and TRBJ2-5; D unresolved. This CDR3 is 14 amino acids long. CDR1 and CDR2 from the germline V gene are SEHNR and FQNEAQ (reference sequence). Trimming stripped 1 base from V and 4 bases from J, with 10 bases between.

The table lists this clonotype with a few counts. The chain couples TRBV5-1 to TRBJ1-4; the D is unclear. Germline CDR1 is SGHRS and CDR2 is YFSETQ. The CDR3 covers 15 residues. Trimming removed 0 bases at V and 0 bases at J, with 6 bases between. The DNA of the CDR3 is TGCGCCAGCAGCTTGGGAGCAACAACTAATGAAAAACTGTTTTTT. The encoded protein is CASSLGATTNEKLFF.

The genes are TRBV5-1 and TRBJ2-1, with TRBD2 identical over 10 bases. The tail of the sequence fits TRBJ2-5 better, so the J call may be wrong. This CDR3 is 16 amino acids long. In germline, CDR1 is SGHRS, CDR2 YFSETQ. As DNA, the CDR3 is TGCGCCAGCGGGTCGAGGCCTAGCGGGGGCCTAGAGACCCAGTACTTC. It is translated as CASGSRPSGGLETQYF.

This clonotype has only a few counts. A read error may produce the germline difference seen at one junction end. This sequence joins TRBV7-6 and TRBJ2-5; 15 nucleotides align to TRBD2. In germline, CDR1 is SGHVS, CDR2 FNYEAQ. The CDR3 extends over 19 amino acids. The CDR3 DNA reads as TGTGCCAGCAGCACCAACCCCGGACTAGCGGGGGGGTTGCAAGAGCCCCAGTACTTC. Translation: CASSTNPGLAGGLQEPQYF.

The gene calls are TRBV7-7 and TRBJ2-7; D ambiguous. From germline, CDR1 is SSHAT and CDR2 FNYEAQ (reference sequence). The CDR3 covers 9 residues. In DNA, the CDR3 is TGTGCTACTCAAAACGAGCAGTACTTC. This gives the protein CATQNEQYF.

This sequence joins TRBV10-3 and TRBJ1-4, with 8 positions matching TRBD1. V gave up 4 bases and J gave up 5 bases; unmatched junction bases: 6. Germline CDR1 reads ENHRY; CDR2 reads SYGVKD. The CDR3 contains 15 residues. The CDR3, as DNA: TGTGCCATCAGTGGAAGACAGGGGTTAAATGAAAAACTGTTTTTT. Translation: CAISGRQGLNEKLFF.

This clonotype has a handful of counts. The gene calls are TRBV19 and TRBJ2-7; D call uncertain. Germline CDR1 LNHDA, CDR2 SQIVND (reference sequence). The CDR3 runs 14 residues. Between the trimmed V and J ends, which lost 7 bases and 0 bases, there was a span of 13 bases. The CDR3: CASKPGIGSYEQYV. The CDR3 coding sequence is TGTGCCAGTAAACCAGGAATCGGCTCCTACGAGCAGTACGTC.

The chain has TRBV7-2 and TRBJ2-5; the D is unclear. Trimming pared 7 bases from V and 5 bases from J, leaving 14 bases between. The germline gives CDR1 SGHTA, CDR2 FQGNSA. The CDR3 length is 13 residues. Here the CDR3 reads CASIQTPKETQYF. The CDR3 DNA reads TGTGCCAGCATCCAGACTCCGAAGGAGACCCAGTACTTC.

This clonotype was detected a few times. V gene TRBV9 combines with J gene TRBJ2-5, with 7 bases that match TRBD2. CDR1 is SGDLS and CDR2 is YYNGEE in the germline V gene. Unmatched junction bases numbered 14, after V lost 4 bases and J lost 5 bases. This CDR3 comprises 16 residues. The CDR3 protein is CASSSPGSGRDETQYF. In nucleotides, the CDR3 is TGTGCCAGCAGCTCCCCGGGTAGCGGGCGCGATGAGACCCAGTACTTC.

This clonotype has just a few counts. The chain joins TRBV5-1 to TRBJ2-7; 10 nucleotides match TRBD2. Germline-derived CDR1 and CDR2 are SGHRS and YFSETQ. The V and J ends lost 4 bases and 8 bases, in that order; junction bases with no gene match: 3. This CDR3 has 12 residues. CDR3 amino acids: CASSRTSGQQYF. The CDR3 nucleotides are TGCGCCAGCAGCAGGACTAGCGGTCAGCAGTACTTC.

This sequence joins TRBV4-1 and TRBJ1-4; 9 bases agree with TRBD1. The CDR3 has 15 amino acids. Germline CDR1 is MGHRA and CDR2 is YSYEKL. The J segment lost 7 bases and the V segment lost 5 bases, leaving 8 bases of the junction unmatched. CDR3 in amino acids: CASSVTGTGSEKLFF. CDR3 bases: TGCGCCAGCAGCGTAACCGGGACAGGGAGTGAAAAACTGTTTTTT.

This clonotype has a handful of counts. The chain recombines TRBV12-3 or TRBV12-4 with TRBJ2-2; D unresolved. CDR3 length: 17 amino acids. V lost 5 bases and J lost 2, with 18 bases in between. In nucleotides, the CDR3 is TGTGCCAGCAGTCCCTTATTGCGCGGACCTAACACCGGGGAGCTGTTTTTT. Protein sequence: CASSPLLRGPNTGELFF.

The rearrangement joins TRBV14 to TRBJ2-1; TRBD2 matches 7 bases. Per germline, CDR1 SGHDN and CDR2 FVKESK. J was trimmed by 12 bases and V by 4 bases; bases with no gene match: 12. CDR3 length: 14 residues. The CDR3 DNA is TGTGCCAGCAGCCTTGGCGGGGGTACGGGAAGGCAGTTCTTC. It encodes CASSLGGGTGRQFF.

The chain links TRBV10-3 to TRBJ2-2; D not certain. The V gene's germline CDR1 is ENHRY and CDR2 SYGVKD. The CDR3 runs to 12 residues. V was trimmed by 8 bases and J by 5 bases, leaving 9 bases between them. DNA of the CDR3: TGTGCCATCCGCGTGGGTACCGGGGAGCTGTTTTTT. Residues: CAIRVGTGELFF.

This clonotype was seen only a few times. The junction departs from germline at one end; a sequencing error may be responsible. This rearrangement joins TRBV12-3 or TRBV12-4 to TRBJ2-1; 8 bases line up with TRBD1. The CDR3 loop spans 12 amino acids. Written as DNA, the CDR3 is TGTGCCAGCAGTCGCTCCGGACAGGGAAACGTCTTC. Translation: CASSRSGQGNVF.

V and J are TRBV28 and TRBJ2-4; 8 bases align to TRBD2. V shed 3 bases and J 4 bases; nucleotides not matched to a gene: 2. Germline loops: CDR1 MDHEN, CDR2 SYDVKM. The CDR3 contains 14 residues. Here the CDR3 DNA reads TGTGCCAGCAGTTTTGGCGGGAGGAAAAACATTCAGTACTTC. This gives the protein CASSFGGRKNIQYF.

This CDR3 is CASSYSTGSPGETQYF. Written as DNA, the CDR3 is TGTGCCAGCAGTTACTCGACAGGTTCTCCAGGAGAGACCCAGTACTTC. The chain carries TRBV6-5 and TRBJ2-5; D is perhaps TRBD1 (6 bases). The CDR3 has 16 residues. Germline-derived CDR1 and CDR2 are MNHEY and SVGAGI. Between the trimmed V and J ends, which lost 0 bases and 4 bases, there was a span of 15 bases.

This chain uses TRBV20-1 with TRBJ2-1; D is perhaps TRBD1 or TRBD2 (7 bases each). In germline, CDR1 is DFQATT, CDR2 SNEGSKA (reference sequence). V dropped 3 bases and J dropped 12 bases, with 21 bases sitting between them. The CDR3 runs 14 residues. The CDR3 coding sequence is TGCAGTGCTAGCATCCGGACAGGCGGGGGTGGGCAGTTCTTC. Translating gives CSASIRTGGGGQFF.

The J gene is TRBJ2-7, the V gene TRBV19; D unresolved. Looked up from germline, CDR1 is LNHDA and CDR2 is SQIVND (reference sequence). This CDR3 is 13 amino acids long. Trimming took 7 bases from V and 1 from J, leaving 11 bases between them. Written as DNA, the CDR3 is TGTGCCAGTAAACAGACGGAATCCTACGAGCAGTACTTC. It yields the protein CASKQTESYEQYF.

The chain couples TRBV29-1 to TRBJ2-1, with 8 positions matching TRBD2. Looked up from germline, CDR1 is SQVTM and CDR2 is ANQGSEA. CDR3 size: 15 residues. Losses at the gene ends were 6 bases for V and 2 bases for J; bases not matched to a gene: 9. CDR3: CSVPRAGGTYNEQFF. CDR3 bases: TGCAGCGTCCCACGGGCGGGGGGCACCTACAATGAGCAGTTCTTC.

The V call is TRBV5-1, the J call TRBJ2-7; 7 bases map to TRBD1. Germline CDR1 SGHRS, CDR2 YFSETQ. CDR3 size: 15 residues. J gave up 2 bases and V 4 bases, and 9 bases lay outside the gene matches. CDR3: CASSPGGTDPYEQYF. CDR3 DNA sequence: TGCGCCAGCAGCCCGGGTGGGACAGACCCCTACGAGCAGTACTTC. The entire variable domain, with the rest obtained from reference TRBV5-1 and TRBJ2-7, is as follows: KAGVTQTPRYLIKTRGQQVTLSCSPISGHRSVSWYQQTPGQGLQFLFEYFSETQRNKGNFPGRFSGRQFSNSRSEMNVSTLELGDSALYLCASSPGGTDPYEQYFGPGTRLTVT.

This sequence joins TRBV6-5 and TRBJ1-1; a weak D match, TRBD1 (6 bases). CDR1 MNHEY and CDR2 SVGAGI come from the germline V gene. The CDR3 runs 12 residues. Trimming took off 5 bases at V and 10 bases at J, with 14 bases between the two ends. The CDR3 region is CASSPAGGGAFF. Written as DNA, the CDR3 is TGTGCCAGCAGTCCCGCGGGAGGGGGAGCTTTCTTT.

CDR3 amino acids: CASSFGTSWRTQYF. The CDR3, as DNA: TGTGCCAGCAGTTTCGGGACTAGCTGGAGGACCCAGTACTTC. The gene calls are TRBV6-2 or TRBV6-3 and TRBJ2-5; 9 positions match TRBD2. With V trimmed by 4 bases and J by 7 bases, 7 bases remained unmatched. CDR3 length equals 14 residues. Germline CDR1 is MNHEY and CDR2 is SVGEGT.

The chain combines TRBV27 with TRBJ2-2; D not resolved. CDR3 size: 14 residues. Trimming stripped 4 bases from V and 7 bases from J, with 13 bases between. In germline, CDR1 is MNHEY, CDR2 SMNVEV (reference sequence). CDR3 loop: CASSSSPESGELFF. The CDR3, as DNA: TGTGCCAGCAGTTCCTCCCCAGAGAGCGGGGAGCTGTTTTTT.

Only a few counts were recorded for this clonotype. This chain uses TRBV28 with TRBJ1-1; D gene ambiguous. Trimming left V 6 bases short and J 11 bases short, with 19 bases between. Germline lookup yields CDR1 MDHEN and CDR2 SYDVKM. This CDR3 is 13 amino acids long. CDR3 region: CASRASGLPVAFF. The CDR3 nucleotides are TGTGCCAGCAGAGCGTCGGGTCTTCCGGTCGCTTTCTTT.

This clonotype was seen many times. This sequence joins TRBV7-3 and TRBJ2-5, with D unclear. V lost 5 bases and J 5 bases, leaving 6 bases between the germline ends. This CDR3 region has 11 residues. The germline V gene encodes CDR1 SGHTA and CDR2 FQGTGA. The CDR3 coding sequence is TGTGCCAGCAGCAATGGGGAGACCCAGTACTTC. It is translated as CASSNGETQYF.

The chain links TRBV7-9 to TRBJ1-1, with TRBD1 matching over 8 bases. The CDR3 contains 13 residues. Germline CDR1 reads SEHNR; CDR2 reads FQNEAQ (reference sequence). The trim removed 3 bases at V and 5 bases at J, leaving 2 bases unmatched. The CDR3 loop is CASSLDRVTEAFF. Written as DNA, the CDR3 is TGTGCCAGCAGCTTGGACAGGGTTACTGAAGCTTTCTTT. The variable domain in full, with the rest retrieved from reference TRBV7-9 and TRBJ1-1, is DTGVSQNPRHKITKRGQNVTFRCDPISEHNRLYWYRQTLGQGPEFLTYFQNEAQLEKSRLLSDRFSAERPKGSFSTLEIQRTEQGDSAMYLCASSLDRVTEAFFGQGTRLTVV.